This T cell receptor beta chain was found in a study of OX40 agonist ivuxolimab in advanced cancers. Study details: With ivuxolimab, an agonistic anti-OX40 (CD134) antibody, patients were treated. Having had anti-PD-1, anti-PD-L1 or anti-CTLA-4 therapy before was allowed, and roughly 38% had some. Partial response was recorded in three patients: one hepatocellular carcinoma and two cutaneous melanoma cases.

For this clone: Its antigen is undetermined.

Clones were read by immunoSEQ multiplex PCR, and TCRdb kept only the in-frame ones, dropping some. The sample shows roughly 80,000 clones, 90% to 95% of them seen only once. General study points: In the expanded peripheral T cells, antigen specificity was never determined.

The origin of this receptor is an adult with an advanced solid tumor such as melanoma, head and neck, liver or kidney cancer. The sequences come from CD4+ or CD8+ T cells sorted from blood, collected in a trial of the OX40 agonist ivuxolimab.

The CDR3 sequence: CASSPRGTSGRALNEQFF. CDR3 nucleotides: TGTGCCAGCTCACCACGCGGGACTAGCGGGAGGGCCCTTAATGAGCAGTTCTTC. V usage is TRBV18 and J usage is TRBJ2-1; 16 bases align to TRBD2. V shed 1 base and J 7 bases; nucleotides not matched to a gene: 7. CDR1 and CDR2 from the germline V gene are KGHSH and LQKENI. The CDR3 has 18 amino acids.